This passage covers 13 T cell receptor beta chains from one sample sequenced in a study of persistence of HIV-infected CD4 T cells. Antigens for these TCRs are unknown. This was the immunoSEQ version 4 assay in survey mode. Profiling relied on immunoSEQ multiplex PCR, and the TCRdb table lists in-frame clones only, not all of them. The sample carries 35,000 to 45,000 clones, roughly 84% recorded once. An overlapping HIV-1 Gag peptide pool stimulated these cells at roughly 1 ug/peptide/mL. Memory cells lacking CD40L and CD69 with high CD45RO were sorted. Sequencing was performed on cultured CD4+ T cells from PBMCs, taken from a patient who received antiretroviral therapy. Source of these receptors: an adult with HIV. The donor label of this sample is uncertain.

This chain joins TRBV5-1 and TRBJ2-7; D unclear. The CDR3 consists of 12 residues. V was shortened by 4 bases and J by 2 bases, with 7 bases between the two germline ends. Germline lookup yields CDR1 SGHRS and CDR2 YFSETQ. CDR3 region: CASSQDTYEQYF. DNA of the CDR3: TGCGCCAGCAGCCAAGACACCTACGAGCAGTACTTC.

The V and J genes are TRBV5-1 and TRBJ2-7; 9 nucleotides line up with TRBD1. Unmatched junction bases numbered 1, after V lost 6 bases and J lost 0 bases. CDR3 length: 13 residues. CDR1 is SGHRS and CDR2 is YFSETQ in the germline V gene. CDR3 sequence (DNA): TGCGCCAGCACGACAGGGGGCTCCTACGAGCAGTACTTC. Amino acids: CASTTGGSYEQYF.

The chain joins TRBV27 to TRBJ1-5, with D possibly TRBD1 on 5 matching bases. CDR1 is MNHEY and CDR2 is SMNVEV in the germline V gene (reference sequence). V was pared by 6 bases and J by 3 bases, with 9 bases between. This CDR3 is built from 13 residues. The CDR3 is CASRRQNNQPQHF. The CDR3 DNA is TGTGCCAGCAGAAGACAGAACAATCAGCCCCAGCATTTT.

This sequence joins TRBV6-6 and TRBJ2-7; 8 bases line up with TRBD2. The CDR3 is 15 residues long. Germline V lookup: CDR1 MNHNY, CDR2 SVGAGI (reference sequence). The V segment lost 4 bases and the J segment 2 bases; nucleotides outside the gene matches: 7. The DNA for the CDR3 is TGTGCCAGCAGTTCCGGGGGGGCCAGTGCCTACGAGCAGTACTTC. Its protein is CASSSGGASAYEQYF.

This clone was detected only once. The CDR3: CASSHDYEGGTDTQYF. The CDR3 coding sequence is TGTGCCAGCAGCCACGATTATGAGGGGGGCACAGATACGCAGTATTTT. The chain combines TRBV3-1 (or the pseudogene TRBV3-2) with TRBJ2-3; D is possibly TRBD1 (6 bases). The germline gives CDR1 LGHDT, CDR2 YNNKEL (reference sequence). V shed 3 bases and J shed 1 base, with 14 bases lying between them. CDR3 size: 16 residues.

The DNA of the CDR3 is TGTGCCAGCAGTAGTTGGGGAGGGTTTCCCAACAATGAGCAGTTCTTC. This encodes CASSSWGGFPNNEQFF. The rearrangement uses TRBV27 and TRBJ2-1; TRBD2 aligns across 7 bases. In germline, CDR1 is MNHEY, CDR2 SMNVEV (reference sequence). The CDR3 extends over 16 amino acids. J lost 5 bases, V lost 5 bases, and 12 bases had no gene match.

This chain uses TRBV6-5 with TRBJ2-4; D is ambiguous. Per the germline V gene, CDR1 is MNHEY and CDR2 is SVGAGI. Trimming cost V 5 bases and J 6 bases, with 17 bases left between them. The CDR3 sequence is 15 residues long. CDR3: CASSRTGNGINIQYF. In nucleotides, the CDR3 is TGTGCCAGCAGTCGGACCGGCAATGGGATAAACATTCAGTACTTC.

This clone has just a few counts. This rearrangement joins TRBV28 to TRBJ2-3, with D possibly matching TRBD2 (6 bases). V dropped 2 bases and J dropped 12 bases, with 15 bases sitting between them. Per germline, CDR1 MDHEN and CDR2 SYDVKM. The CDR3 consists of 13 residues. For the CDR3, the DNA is TGTGCCAGCAGTTTAGGGACTCCCAATTCACAGTATTTT. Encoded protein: CASSLGTPNSQYF.

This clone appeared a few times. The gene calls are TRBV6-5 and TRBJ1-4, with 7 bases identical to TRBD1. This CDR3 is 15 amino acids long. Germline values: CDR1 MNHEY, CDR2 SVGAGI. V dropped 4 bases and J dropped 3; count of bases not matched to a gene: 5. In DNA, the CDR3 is TGTGCCAGCAGTTCGGAGACAGGGTCTAATGAAAAACTGTTTTTT. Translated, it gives CASSSETGSNEKLFF.

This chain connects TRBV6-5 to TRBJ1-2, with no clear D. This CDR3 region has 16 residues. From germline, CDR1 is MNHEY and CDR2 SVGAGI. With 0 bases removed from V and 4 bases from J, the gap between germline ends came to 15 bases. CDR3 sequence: CASSYSKGRSSYGYTF. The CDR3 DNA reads TGTGCCAGCAGTTACTCTAAGGGCCGGAGTTCCTATGGCTACACCTTC.

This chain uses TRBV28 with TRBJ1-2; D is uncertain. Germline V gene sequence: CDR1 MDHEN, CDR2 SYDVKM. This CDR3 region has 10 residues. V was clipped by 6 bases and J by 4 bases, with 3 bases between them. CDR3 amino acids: CASSRYGYTF. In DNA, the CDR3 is TGTGCCAGCAGCCGCTATGGCTACACCTTC.

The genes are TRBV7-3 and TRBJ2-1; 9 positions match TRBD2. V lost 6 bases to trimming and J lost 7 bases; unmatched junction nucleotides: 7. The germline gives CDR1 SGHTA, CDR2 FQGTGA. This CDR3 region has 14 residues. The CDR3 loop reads CASRKSSGTNEQFF. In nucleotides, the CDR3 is TGTGCCAGCAGGAAGTCTAGCGGGACTAATGAGCAGTTCTTC.

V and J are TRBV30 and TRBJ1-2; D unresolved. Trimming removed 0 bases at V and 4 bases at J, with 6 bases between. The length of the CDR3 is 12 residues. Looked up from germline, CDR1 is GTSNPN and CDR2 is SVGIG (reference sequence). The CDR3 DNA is TGTGCCTGGAGTGTACGGGGCTATGGCTACACCTTC. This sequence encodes CAWSVRGYGYTF.